The 12 T cell receptor beta chains listed next were all sequenced from one sample in a study of Graves' ophthalmopathy and Graves' hyperthyroidism. Amplifying from RNA transcripts, the study obtained TCR beta CDR3 regions. First-round RT-PCR employed HTBI primers, with a second-round multiplex PCR after it. One entry per CDR3 protein, called by TCRdb with MiXCR from the multiplex PCR reads. The repertoire includes roughly 1.1 million distinct CDR3 sequences, 35% to 40% of them detected once, and 8.5% to 14% sits in the top ten. The sequencing input was peripheral blood or thyroid tissue (not recorded which). All receptors derive from an adult man with Graves' hyperthyroidism.

This chain links TRBV20-1 with TRBJ2-2; TRBD1 matches at 7 bases. Germline lookup yields CDR1 DFQATT and CDR2 SNEGSKA (reference sequence). V lost 4 bases to trimming and J lost 1 base; unmatched junction nucleotides: 12. The CDR3 is 17 amino acids. For the CDR3, the DNA is TGCAGTGCTACCAGACCAACAAGGACAGGGAACACCGGGGAGCTGTTTTTT. Translation: CSATRPTRTGNTGELFF.

This clonotype was counted only a few times. The chain uses TRBV10-2 and TRBJ2-7; 14 positions match TRBD2. This CDR3 comprises 19 residues. Germline CDR1 WSHSY, CDR2 SAAADI. V lost 4 bases, J lost 1 base, and 12 bases stayed unmatched. CDR3: CASSGISGTSGRTSYEQYF. CDR3 in DNA: TGCGCCAGCAGTGGAATCTCCGGGACTAGCGGGAGAACTTCCTACGAGCAGTACTTC.

This clonotype was detected ten times or more. V is TRBV10-3 and J is TRBJ1-1; no reliable D call. CDR3 length: 14 residues. CDR1 ENHRY and CDR2 SYGVKD come from the germline V gene. V lost 2 bases and J lost 4, with 11 bases in between. CDR3 bases: TGTGCCATCAGTGAGGCCCCGCGGGGCACTGAAGCTTTCTTT. Encoded protein: CAISEAPRGTEAFF.

This clonotype was observed a few times. The chain has TRBV15 and TRBJ2-3, with unresolved D. Germline-derived CDR1 and CDR2 are LNHNV and YYDKDF (reference sequence). This CDR3 spans 15 amino acids. V lost 0 bases, J lost 1 base, and 8 bases lay in between. The CDR3 DNA is TGTGCCACCAGCAGAGAAGCACGAGGCACAGATACGCAGTATTTT. Its translation is CATSREARGTDTQYF.

This chain connects TRBV14 to TRBJ2-2; D gene uncertain. Per germline, CDR1 SGHDN and CDR2 FVKESK. V was cut by 1 base and J by 6 bases, with 15 bases left in between. The CDR3 has 16 residues. The CDR3 region is CASSQVGRMTAGELFF. CDR3 DNA: TGTGCCAGCAGCCAAGTGGGCCGGATGACCGCCGGGGAGCTGTTTTTT.

This clonotype showed up many times. The CDR3: CASSIGPSGANVLTF. In DNA, the CDR3 is TGTGCCAGTAGTATTGGACCCTCTGGGGCCAACGTCCTGACTTTC. This chain links TRBV19 with TRBJ2-6; no firm D call. CDR1 and CDR2 from the germline V gene are LNHDA and SQIVND (reference sequence). Between the trimmed V and J ends, which lost 3 bases and 0 bases, there was a span of 6 bases. The CDR3 has 15 amino acids. The variable domain in full, completed from reference TRBV19 and TRBJ2-6, reads DGGITQSPKYLFRKEGQNVTLSCEQNLNHDAMYWYRQDPGQGLRLIYYSQIVNDFQKGDIAEGYSVSREKKESFPLTVTSAQKNPTAFYLCASSIGPSGANVLTFGAGSRLTVL.

This clonotype was recorded at least ten times. The V call is TRBV11-2, the J call TRBJ2-7; D uncertain. The germline V and J ends were trimmed by 6 bases and 3 bases, with 6 bases remaining between them. Germline V lookup: CDR1 SGHAT, CDR2 FQNNGV. CDR3 length: 11 amino acids. The DNA for the CDR3 is TGTGCCAGCAGTTTCCACTACGAGCAGTACTTC. Residues: CASSFHYEQYF.

This clonotype was seen more than once but under ten times. The V and J genes are TRBV6-5 and TRBJ1-4, with unresolved D. Per germline, CDR1 MNHEY and CDR2 SVGAGI. CDR3 length: 16 residues. The V end was cut by 2 bases, the J end by 11 bases, with 21 bases between. In DNA form, the CDR3 reads TGTGCCAGCAGTTACGTCGCAAGACCCGAAAAACTGAAACTGTTTTTT. This codes for CASSYVARPEKLKLFF.

On this clonotype: A read error may explain this, as a much larger clone is one base away. The rearrangement links TRBV12-3 or TRBV12-4 to TRBJ1-2; D call uncertain. V was shortened by 3 bases and J by 8 bases, with 10 bases between the two germline ends. CDR3 size: 12 residues. The CDR3: CASSFLVEGYTF. The CDR3 bases are TGTGCCAGCAGTTTCCTCGTAGAGGGCTACACCTTC.

The chain uses TRBV4-2 and TRBJ2-7; 16 bases are shared with TRBD2. The CDR3 totals 19 residues. The V gene's germline CDR1 is LGHNA and CDR2 YNFKEQ. V lost 0 bases and J lost 2; bases outside the gene matches: 7. This CDR3 reads CASSQDPSGTSGRAYEQYF. Written as DNA, the CDR3 is TGTGCCAGCAGCCAAGATCCAAGCGGGACTAGCGGGAGGGCCTACGAGCAGTACTTC.

As for this clonotype: Mismatch with germline at one junction end may stem from a read error. The V and J genes are TRBV29-1 and TRBJ1-2, with no clear D. Germline values: CDR1 SQVTM, CDR2 ANQGSEA. The CDR3 extends over 15 amino acids. The CDR3 sequence: CASSIRSPRDYGYTF. DNA of the CDR3: TGTGCCAGTAGTATTCGGTCCCCGAGGGACTATGGCTACACCTTC.

Note on this clonotype: Possible read error: a much larger clone is one base away. V usage is TRBV10-3 and J usage is TRBJ1-6; TRBD1 might be the D (6 bases). V lost 5 bases and J lost 9, with 17 bases in between. The CDR3 covers 15 residues. CDR1 is ENHRY and CDR2 is SYGVKD in the germline V gene. The CDR3 reads CAISYEDRPGSPLHF. In nucleotides, the CDR3 is TGTGCCATCAGTTATGAGGACAGACCTGGTTCACCCCTCCACTTT.